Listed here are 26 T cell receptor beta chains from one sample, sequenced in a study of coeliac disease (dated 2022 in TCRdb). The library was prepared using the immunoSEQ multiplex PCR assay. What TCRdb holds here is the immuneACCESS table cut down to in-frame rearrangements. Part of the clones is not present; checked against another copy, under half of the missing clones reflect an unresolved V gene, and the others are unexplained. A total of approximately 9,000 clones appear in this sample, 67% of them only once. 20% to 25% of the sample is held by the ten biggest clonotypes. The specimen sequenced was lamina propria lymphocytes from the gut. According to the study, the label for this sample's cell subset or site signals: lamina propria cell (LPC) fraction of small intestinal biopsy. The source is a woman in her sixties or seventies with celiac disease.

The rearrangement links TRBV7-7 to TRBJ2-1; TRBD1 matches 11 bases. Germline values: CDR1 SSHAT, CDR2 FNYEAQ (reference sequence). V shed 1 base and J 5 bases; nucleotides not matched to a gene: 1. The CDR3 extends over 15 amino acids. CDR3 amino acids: CASSLGDRGDNEQFF. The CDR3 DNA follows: TGTGCCAGCAGCTTAGGGGACAGGGGGGACAATGAGCAGTTCTTC.

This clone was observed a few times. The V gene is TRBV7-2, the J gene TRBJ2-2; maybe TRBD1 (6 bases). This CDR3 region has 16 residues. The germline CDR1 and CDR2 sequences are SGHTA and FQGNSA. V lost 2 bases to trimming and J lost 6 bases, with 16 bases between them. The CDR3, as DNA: TGTGCCAGCAGCTTAAGCCCCACAGGGTTCGCCGGGGAGCTGTTTTTT. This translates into CASSLSPTGFAGELFF.

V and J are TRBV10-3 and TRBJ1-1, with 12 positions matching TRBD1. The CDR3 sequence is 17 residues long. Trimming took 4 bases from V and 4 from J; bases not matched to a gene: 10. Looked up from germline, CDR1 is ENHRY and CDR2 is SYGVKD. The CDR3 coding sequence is TGTGCCATCAGTGCGGGACAGGGGGCCGACTCCGGCACTGAAGCTTTCTTT. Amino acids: CAISAGQGADSGTEAFF.

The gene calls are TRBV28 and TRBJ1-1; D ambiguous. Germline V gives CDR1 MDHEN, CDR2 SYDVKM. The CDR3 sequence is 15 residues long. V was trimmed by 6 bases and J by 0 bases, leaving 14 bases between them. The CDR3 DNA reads TGTGCCAGCAGAATACTACAAGAGATGAACACTGAAGCTTTCTTT. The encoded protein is CASRILQEMNTEAFF.

The CDR3 coding sequence is TGTGCCAGCAGCCAAGAGAGGCCCGCGGGTCGTAATGAGCAGTTCTTC. This gives the protein CASSQERPAGRNEQFF. This chain uses TRBV4-2 with TRBJ2-1; tentatively, D is TRBD2 (5 bases). V gave up 0 bases and J gave up 7 bases, with 16 bases separating them. Germline V gives CDR1 LGHNA, CDR2 YNFKEQ. The CDR3 sequence is 16 residues long.

CDR3: CASSQAAGDNYEQYF. The CDR3 DNA sequence: TGTGCCAGCAGCCAAGCAGCGGGGGATAACTACGAGCAGTACTTC. This chain connects TRBV4-2 to TRBJ2-7; 8 bases line up with TRBD2. V dropped 1 base and J dropped 3; count of bases not matched to a gene: 5. CDR1 is LGHNA, CDR2 YNFKEQ, per germline. CDR3 length: 15 amino acids.

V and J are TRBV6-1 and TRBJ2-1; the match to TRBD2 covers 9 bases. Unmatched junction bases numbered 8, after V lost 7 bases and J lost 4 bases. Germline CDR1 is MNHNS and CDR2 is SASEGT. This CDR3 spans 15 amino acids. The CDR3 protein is CASIPGLASYNEQFF. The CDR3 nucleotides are TGTGCCAGCATACCGGGACTAGCATCTTACAATGAGCAGTTCTTC.

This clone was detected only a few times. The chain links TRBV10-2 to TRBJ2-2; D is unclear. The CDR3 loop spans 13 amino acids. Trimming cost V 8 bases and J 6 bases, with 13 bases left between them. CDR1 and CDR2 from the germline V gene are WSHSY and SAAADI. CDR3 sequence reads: CASHGGSPGELFF. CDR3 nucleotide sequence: TGCGCCAGCCACGGCGGATCTCCCGGGGAGCTGTTTTTT.

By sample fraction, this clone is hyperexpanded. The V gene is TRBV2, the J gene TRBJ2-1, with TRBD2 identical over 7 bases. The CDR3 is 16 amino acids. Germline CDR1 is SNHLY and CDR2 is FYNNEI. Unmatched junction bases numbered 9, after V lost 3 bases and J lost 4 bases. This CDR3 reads CASSEVGGGRYNEQFF. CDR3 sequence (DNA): TGTGCCAGCAGTGAGGTGGGCGGGGGACGTTACAATGAGCAGTTCTTC.

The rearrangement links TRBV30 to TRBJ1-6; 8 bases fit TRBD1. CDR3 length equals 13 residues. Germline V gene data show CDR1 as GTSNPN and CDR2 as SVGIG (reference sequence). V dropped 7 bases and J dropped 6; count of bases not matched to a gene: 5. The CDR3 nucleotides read TGTGCCTCAAAAACAGGGGGTAATTCACCCCTCCACTTT. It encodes CASKTGGNSPLHF.

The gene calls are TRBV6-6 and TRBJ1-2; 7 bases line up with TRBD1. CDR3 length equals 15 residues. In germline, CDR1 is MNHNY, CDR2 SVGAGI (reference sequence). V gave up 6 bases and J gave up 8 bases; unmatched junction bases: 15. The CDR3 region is CASSDTWDSVIGYTF. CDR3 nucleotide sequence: TGTGCCAGCAGCGATACCTGGGACAGCGTCATCGGCTACACCTTC.

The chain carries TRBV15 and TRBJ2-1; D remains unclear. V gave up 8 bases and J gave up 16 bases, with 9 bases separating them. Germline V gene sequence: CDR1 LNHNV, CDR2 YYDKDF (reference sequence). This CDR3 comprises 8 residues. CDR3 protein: CATLRSFF. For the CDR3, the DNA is TGTGCCACCCTCCGTTCTTTCTTC.

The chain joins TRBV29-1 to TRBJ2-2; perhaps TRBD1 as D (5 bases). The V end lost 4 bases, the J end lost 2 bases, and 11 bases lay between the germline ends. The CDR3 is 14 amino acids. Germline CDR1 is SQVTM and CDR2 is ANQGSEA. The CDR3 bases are TGCAGCGTTGGTCCCAGGGTAAACACCGGGGAGCTGTTTTTT. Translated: CSVGPRVNTGELFF.

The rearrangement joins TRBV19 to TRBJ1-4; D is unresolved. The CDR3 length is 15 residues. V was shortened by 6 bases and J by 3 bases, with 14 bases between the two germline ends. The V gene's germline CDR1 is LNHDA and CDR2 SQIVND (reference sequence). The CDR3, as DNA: TGTGCCAGTAGCCCTGGAGGGTACCCTAATGAAAAACTGTTTTTT. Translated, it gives CASSPGGYPNEKLFF.

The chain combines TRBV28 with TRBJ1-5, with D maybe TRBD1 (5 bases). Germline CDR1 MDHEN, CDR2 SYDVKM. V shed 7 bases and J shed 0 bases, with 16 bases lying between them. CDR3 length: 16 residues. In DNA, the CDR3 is TGTGCCAGCACCCCCGGGGGAAGTTATAGCAATCAGCCCCAGCATTTT. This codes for CASTPGGSYSNQPQHF.

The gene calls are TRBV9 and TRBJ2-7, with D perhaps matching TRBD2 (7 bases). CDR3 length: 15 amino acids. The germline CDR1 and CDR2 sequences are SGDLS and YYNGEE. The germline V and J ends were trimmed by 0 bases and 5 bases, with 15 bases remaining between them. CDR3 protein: CASSVGRGRANEQYF. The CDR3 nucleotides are TGTGCCAGCAGCGTAGGGCGGGGGCGCGCTAACGAGCAGTACTTC.

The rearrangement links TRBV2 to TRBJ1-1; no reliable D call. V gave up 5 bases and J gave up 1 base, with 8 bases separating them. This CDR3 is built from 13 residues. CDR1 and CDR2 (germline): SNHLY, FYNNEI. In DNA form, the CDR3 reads TGTGCCAGCAGTTCTTTAGAGAACACTGAAGCTTTCTTT. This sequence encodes CASSSLENTEAFF.

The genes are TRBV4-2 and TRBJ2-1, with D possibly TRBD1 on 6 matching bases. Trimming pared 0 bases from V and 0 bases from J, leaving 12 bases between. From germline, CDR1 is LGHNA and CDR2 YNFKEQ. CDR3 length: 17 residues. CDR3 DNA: TGTGCCAGCAGCCAAGAACGTACAGGGAGCTCCTACAATGAGCAGTTCTTC. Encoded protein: CASSQERTGSSYNEQFF.

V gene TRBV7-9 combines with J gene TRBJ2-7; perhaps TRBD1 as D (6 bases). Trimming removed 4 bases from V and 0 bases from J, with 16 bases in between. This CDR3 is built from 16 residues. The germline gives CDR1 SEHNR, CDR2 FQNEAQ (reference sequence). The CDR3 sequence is CASSSLRDKSSYEQYF. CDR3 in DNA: TGTGCCAGCAGCTCCCTCCGGGACAAGAGCTCCTACGAGCAGTACTTC.

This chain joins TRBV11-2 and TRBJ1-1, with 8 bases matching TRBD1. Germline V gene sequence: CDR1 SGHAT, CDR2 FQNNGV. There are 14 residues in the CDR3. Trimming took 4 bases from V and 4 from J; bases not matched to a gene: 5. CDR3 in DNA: TGTGCCAGCAGCTGGACAGGGCGGAGCACTGAAGCTTTCTTT. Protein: CASSWTGRSTEAFF.

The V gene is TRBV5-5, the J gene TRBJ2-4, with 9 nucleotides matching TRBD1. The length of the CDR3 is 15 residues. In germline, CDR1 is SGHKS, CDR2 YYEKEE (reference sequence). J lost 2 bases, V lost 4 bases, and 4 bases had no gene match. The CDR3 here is CASSRTGDPKNIQYF. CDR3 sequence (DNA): TGTGCCAGCAGCCGGACAGGGGATCCCAAAAACATTCAGTACTTC.

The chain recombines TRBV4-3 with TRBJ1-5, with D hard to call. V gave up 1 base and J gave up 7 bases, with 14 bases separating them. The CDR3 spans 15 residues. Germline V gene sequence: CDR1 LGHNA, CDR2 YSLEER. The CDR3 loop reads CASSQVTGGQQPQHF. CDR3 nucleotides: TGCGCCAGCAGCCAAGTTACGGGAGGGCAGCAGCCCCAGCATTTT.

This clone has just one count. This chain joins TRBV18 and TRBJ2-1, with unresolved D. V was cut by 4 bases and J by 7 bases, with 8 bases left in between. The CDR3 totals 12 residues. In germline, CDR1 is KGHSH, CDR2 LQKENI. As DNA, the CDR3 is TGTGCCAGCTCACTTCGTGCGAATGAGCAGTTCTTC. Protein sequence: CASSLRANEQFF.

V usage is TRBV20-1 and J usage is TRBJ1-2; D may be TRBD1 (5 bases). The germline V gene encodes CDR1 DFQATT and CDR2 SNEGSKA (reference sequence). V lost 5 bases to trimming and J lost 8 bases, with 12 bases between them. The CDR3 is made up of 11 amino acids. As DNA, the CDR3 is TGCAGTGCTCATTACAGGCCGGGCTACACCTTC. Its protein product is CSAHYRPGYTF.

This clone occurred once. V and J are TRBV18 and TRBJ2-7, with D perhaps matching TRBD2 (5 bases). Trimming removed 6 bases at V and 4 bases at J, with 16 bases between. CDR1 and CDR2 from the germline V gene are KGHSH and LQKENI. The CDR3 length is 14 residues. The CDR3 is CASSAPALAYEQYF. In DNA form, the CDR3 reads TGTGCCAGCTCCGCACCGGCCCTAGCTTACGAGCAGTACTTC. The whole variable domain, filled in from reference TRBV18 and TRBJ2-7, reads NAGVMQNPRHLVRRRGQEARLRCSPMKGHSHVYWYRQLPEEGLKFMVYLQKENIIDESGMPKERFSAEFPKEGPSILRIQQVVRGDSAAYFCASSAPALAYEQYFGPGTRLTVT.

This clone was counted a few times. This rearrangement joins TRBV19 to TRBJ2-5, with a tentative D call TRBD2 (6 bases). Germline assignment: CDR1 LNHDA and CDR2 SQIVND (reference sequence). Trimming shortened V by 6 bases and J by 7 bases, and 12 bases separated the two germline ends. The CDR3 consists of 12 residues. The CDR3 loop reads CASSPQGGTQYF. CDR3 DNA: TGTGCCAGTAGCCCTCAGGGAGGGACCCAGTACTTC.